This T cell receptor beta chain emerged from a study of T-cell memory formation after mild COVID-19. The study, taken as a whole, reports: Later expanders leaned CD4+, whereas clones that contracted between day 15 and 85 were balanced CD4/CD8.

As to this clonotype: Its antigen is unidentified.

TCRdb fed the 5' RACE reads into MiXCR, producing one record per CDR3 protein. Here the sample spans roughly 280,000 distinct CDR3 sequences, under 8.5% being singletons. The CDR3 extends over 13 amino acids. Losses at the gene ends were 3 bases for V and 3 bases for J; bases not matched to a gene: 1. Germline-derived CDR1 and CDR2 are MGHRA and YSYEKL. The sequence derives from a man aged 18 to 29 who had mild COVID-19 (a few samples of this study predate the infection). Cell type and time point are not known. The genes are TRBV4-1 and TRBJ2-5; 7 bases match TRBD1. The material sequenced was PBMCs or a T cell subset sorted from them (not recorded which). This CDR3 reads CASSQGQKETQYF. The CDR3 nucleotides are TGCGCCAGCAGCCAGGGACAGAAAGAGACCCAGTACTTC.